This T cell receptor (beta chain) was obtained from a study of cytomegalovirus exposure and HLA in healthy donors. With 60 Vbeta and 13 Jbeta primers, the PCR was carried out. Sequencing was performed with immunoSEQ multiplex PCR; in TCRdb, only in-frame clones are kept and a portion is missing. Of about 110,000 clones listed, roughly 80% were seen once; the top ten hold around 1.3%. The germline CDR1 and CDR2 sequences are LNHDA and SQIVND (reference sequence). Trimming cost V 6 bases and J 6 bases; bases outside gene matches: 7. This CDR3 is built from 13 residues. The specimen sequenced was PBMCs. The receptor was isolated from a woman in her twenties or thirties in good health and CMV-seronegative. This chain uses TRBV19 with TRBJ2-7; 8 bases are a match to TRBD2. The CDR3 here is CASRPGTRGEQYF. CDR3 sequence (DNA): TGTGCCAGTAGACCCGGGACTAGAGGCGAGCAGTACTTC.